A selection of T cell receptor beta chains follows, all from one sample in a study of blood T cell repertoires in COVID-19. Using immunoSEQ multiplex PCR, the repertoire was profiled, and TCRdb retains in-frame clones only, with some absent. Among roughly 330,000 clones listed, 89% were seen once. Sample: peripheral blood. All receptors derive from a man aged 18 to 35 who had recovered from COVID-19. Each CDR3 is given with its conserved first and last residue. A D gene is named only where the DNA matches it firmly. Clone size is not always given. Where it is, it says once, few, many or a class for expanded clones.

clone_size j_call d_call v_call cdr3_nt cdr3_aa
NA TRBJ1-1 NA TRBV27 TGTGCCAGCAGTTTACCGGGTACTGAAGCTTTCTTT CASSLPGTEAFF
few TRBJ1-5 TRBD1 TRBV6-5 TGTGCCACCAGGGGGGCGGGCAATCAGCCCCAGCATTTT CATRGAGNQPQHF
NA TRBJ1-2 TRBD1 TRBV25-1 TGTGCCAGCAGCCCTGCCAGAGGGGACAGGGGGCGGCGAGGCTACACCTTC CASSPARGDRGRRGYTF
NA TRBJ1-1 TRBD1 TRBV30 TGTGCCTGGGGAGAATCCGGGACAGAGAACACTGAAGCTTTCTTT CAWGESGTENTEAFF
NA TRBJ2-7 NA TRBV29-1 TGCAGCGTTGAAGATGAGAGAGGGAACTACGAGCAGTACTTC CSVEDERGNYEQYF
NA TRBJ2-7 TRBD2 TRBV3-1/TRBV3-2 TGTGCCAGCAGCCAACGCGCGGGCGGGAGAGGGTCCTACGAGCAGTACTTC CASSQRAGGRGSYEQYF
NA TRBJ2-1 TRBD2 TRBV2 TGTGCCACCCGGACTAGCGGGGGGTACAATGAGCAGTTCTTC CATRTSGGYNEQFF
NA TRBJ2-1 NA TRBV6-5 TGTGCCAGCGGCCGGGTTGAGGGCTACAATGAGCAGTTCTTC CASGRVEGYNEQFF
once TRBJ2-5 NA TRBV10-3 TGTGCCATCAGTGACAGGCCCGAAGAGACCCAGTACTTC CAISDRPEETQYF
NA TRBJ1-6 TRBD1 TRBV6-5 TGTGCCAGCAGTTATGGGCCAGGGGGGATGTATTCACCCCTCCACTTT CASSYGPGGMYSPLHF
once TRBJ2-5 NA TRBV7-6 TGTGCCAGCAGCTTAGAACGGCCGGGGAGACCCGGGACCCAGTACTTC CASSLERPGRPGTQYF
once TRBJ1-5 NA TRBV27 TGTGCCAGCAGTTTACACAGGGATCAGCCCCAGCATTTT CASSLHRDQPQHF
NA TRBJ1-1 NA TRBV7-6 TGTGCCAGCAGCCTACATCTCCGGGACATCATGAACACTGAAGCTTTCTTT CASSLHLRDIMNTEAFF
few TRBJ2-7 NA TRBV19 TGTGCCAGTAGTCCCCAGGGTGGGGACGAGCAGTACTTC CASSPQGGDEQYF
NA TRBJ2-5 NA TRBV19 TGTGCCAGTAGTATAGGGACAACAGGGATCCAAGAGACCCAGTACTTC CASSIGTTGIQETQYF
NA TRBJ1-2 NA TRBV9 TGTGCCAGCAGCGTAGGGGGAGGTGGCTACACCTTC CASSVGGGGYTF
NA TRBJ1-1 NA TRBV4-1 TGCGCCAGCAGCCAAGACGGGAGGGTAAACACTGAAGCTTTCTTT CASSQDGRVNTEAFF